This section outlines one T cell receptor beta chain sequence together with its context. The repertoire was sequenced with immunoSEQ multiplex PCR; TCRdb's copy has only in-frame clones and lacks some. The sample holds about 42,000 clones, around 90% seen once. The data stem from a study of resident and recirculating memory T cells in vitiligo. V was shortened by 1 base and J by 1 base, with 23 bases between the two germline ends. The length of the CDR3 is 19 residues. CDR1 and CDR2 (germline): LGHNA, YSLEER. This receptor was identified in a male donor with vitiligo. The sample was blood. The chain links TRBV4-3 to TRBJ2-7; the D gene is possibly TRBD1 (5 bases). This CDR3 is CASSQGVKWRQIPSYEQYF. CDR3 sequence (DNA): TGCGCCAGCAGCCAAGGAGTTAAGTGGCGACAGATTCCATCCTACGAGCAGTACTTC.